The present entry profiles one T cell receptor beta chain with its context. Its antigen specificity is not known. No clone much larger than this one lies a single base away; base qualities are absent. The library was designed around alpha chains, so this beta chain is a stray read whose abundance carries little weight. The method behind the library was 5' RACE. This sample was sequenced with a NextSeq 500. To allow correction of PCR and sequencing errors, the TCR library protocol tagged every TCR cDNA molecule with a unique molecular identifier. Under the source paper's analysis protocol: TCR identification, UMI-based error correction and CDR3 extraction were performed with Decombinator tools. TCRs above a frequency of 2 per 1,000, corresponding to the top 1% of the tumor frequency distribution, were defined as expanded. Expanded tumor TCRs statistically deemed absent (corrected P<0.05) from at least one tumor region were classed as regional, and all other expanded tumor TCRs were classed as ubiquitous. Renyi diversity was calculated using the R vegan package after each repertoire was subsampled 100 times to 5,000 TCRs. CDR3 similarity networks were built from amino acid triplet string-kernel similarity, with CDR3s being connected when pairwise similarity was above 0.82. The public reads were reprocessed in TCRdb via fastp at Q25 and MiXCR, keeping in-frame beta chains. Here each entry gathers all rows of one CDR3 protein and keeps the most common genes and DNA. V and J calls and clone size were set by TCRdb, not the authors. The sample table holds about 3,000 distinct CDR3 sequences, of which nearly 6.5% were seen once. Around a tenth of the sample goes to the ten largest clones.

The data derive from a study of spatial heterogeneity in lung cancer (dated by TCRdb to between 2018 and 2021). About the investigation overall: Beta-chain transcripts were consistently detected in greater numbers than alpha-chain transcripts, which likely reflects a higher abundance of beta-chain transcripts. The study linked features of the TCR repertoire to counts of nonsynonymous mutations, which were determined by whole-exome sequencing of tumor tissue. In the raw uncorrected reads, each unique combination of TCR and UMI appeared more than ten times on average. At surgery, both alpha and beta chains were TCR-sequenced in about 200 tumor regions, fewer than 65 matched nontumor lung samples and some 58 PBMC samples. TCR transcript counts in tumor regions correlated strongly with a T cell transcriptional module score from matched bulk RNA-seq. In non-small cell lung cancer, the study made a quantitative comparison of TCR alpha and beta repertoires among multiple tumor regions, matched nontumor lung and blood.

Read against the paper, the sample's time point label means: sample taken at primary tumor resection. The donors were some 76 patients from the lung TRACERx cohort who had early-stage, untreated non-small cell lung cancer. Without any cell sorting, TCR sequencing was performed on whole RNA extracted either from tumor and nontumor lung tissue or from cryopreserved PBMC samples. Patients were selected for TCR sequencing only if sufficient RNA was available from at least two tumor regions. Before selection, tumor and adjacent nontumor lung specimens were reviewed by a lung pathologist. The paper's findings and limits, for the study overall: Counts of ubiquitous and regional expanded TCRs correlated with counts of ubiquitous and regional nonsynonymous mutations, respectively. TCR-seq was estimated to cover only about 7% of tumor T cells for alpha chains and 13% for beta chains. The tumor nonsynonymous mutation count correlated with the number of expanded intratumoral alpha and beta TCRs. Additional single-cell paired TCR alpha and beta sequencing was considered necessary to confirm, at a functional level, the hypothesis that regional TCRs recognize regional mutations.

The receptor was derived from a male donor with early-stage non-small cell lung cancer. The sample here was lung tumor tissue, taken at surgery.

The CDR3 sequence is CASSRQGTGANVLTF. The nucleotides are TGTGCCAGCAGTCGACAGGGAACCGGGGCCAACGTCCTGACTTTC. Recombination connected TRBV7-2 to TRBJ2-6; a stretch of 7 junction bases matches TRBD1. CDR1 and CDR2 are drawn from the germline V gene: SGHTA, FQGNSA. Trimming takes 6 bases off V and 4 bases off J; junction bases not matched to a gene: 6. From the cysteine up to the phenylalanine, the CDR3 has a length of 15 residues. This entry keeps only the CDR3 DNA: 45 bases, framed from base 1.